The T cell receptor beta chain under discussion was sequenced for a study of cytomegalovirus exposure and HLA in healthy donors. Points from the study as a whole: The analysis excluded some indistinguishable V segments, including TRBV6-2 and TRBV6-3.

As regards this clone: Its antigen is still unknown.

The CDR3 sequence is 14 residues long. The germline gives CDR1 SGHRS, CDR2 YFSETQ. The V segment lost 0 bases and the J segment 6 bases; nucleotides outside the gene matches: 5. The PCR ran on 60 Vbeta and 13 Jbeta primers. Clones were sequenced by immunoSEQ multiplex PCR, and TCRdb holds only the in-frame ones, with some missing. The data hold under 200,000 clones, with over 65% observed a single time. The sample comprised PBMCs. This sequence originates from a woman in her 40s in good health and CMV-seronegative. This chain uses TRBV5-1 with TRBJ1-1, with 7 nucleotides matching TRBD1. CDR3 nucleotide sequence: TGCGCCAGCAGCTTGGAACAGGGGATTGCTGAAGCTTTCTTT. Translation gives CASSLEQGIAEAFF.